This record concerns one TCR beta chain sequence. This entry is derived from a study of cytomegalovirus exposure and HLA in healthy donors. Primers for the PCR totalled 60 Vbeta and 13 Jbeta. Using immunoSEQ multiplex PCR, the repertoire was profiled, and TCRdb retains in-frame clones only, with some absent. The data hold about 180,000 clones, with around 80% observed a single time. CDR3 size: 15 residues. Germline V gene data show CDR1 as LNHNV and CDR2 as YYDKDF (reference sequence). V was clipped by 6 bases and J by 2 bases, with 14 bases between them. The rearrangement links TRBV15 to TRBJ1-5; possible D gene TRBD1, 6 bases. Sequenced material: PBMCs. The receptor's source is a young woman in good health and CMV-seronegative. This CDR3 reads CATRAGGAGNQPQHF. The CDR3 DNA is TGTGCCACCAGAGCGGGGGGGGCCGGCAATCAGCCCCAGCATTTT.